These 7 T cell receptor beta chains originate from one sample sequenced in a study of T cells in Graves' hyperthyroidism and ophthalmopathy. RNA transcripts yielded amplified TCR beta CDR3 regions. RT-PCR in the first round (using the HTBI primer set) targeted the TCR CDR3. Each CDR3 protein gets one entry after TCRdb re-called the multiplex PCR reads with MiXCR. Counted here are about 260,000 distinct CDR3 sequences, about 15% occurring once; the ten biggest clones make up 28%. Sequencing used blood. All receptors derive from a woman aged 18-35 years with Graves' ophthalmopathy.

This clonotype was recorded many times. The CDR3 sequence is CASSVVPHGTDTQYF. As DNA, the CDR3 is TGTGCCAGCAGCGTAGTCCCACACGGCACAGATACGCAGTATTTT. This rearrangement joins TRBV9 to TRBJ2-3; D uncertain. Per the germline V gene, CDR1 is SGDLS and CDR2 is YYNGEE. Deletions cut 0 bases from V and 1 base from J, with 9 bases between. The CDR3 extends over 15 amino acids.

The chain carries TRBV19 and TRBJ2-2; 10 positions match TRBD1. This CDR3 is built from 16 residues. V lost 6 bases to trimming and J lost 0 bases; unmatched junction nucleotides: 4. Germline V lookup: CDR1 LNHDA, CDR2 SQIVND (reference sequence). The CDR3 DNA sequence: TGTGCCAGTAGCCGACAGGGGGCCACGAACACCGGGGAGCTGTTTTTT. Translation gives CASSRQGATNTGELFF.

The table lists this clonotype with many counts. Written as DNA, the CDR3 is TGTGCCAGCAGTTTTGGGCTTGCCGACACCGGGGAGCTGTTTTTT. Translating it yields CASSFGLADTGELFF. The V and J genes are TRBV28 and TRBJ2-2; D gene ambiguous. This CDR3 is 15 amino acids long. With 3 bases removed from V and 3 bases from J, the gap between germline ends came to 11 bases. CDR1 is MDHEN, CDR2 SYDVKM, per germline.

This clonotype was detected ten times or more. J is TRBJ2-2 and V is TRBV7-3, with D unresolved. Germline loops: CDR1 SGHTA, CDR2 FQGTGA. The V end was cut by 1 base, the J end by 6 bases, with 9 bases between. This CDR3 contains 14 residues. The CDR3 reads CASSLNAAAGELFF. The CDR3 DNA sequence: TGTGCCAGCAGCTTAAATGCCGCAGCCGGGGAGCTGTTTTTT.

This clonotype was counted many times. The chain recombines TRBV12-3 or TRBV12-4 with TRBJ1-6; 7 positions match TRBD1. V was pared by 2 bases and J by 8 bases, with 6 bases of the junction left unmatched. The CDR3 has 15 amino acids. The DNA of the CDR3 is TGTGCCAGCAGTTTAAGAGGGGGCTCTGATTCACCCCTCCACTTT. Translating gives CASSLRGGSDSPLHF.

Ten or more counts support this clonotype. The chain has TRBV5-1 and TRBJ1-2; unclear D gene. V was trimmed by 0 bases and J by 2 bases, leaving 14 bases between them. Per germline, CDR1 SGHRS and CDR2 YFSETQ. The CDR3 is 16 residues long. The chain's CDR3 is CASSLGSNSPNYGYTF. The DNA for the CDR3 is TGCGCCAGCAGCTTGGGGTCAAACAGCCCGAACTATGGCTACACCTTC.

At least ten counts were recorded for this clonotype. The chain joins TRBV6-1 to TRBJ2-5, with 10 bases lining up with TRBD1. Germline CDR1 MNHNS, CDR2 SASEGT. The CDR3 extends over 15 amino acids. After removal of 4 bases from V and 2 bases from J, the junction contained 4 bases not matched to a gene. CDR3 sequence: CASSGDRGPQETQYF. Written as DNA, the CDR3 is TGTGCCAGCAGTGGGGACAGGGGACCTCAAGAGACCCAGTACTTC.